This T cell receptor (beta chain) was profiled in a study of shared clonotypes between healthy human individuals. Trimming left V 5 bases short and J 5 bases short, with 19 bases between. Per the germline V gene, CDR1 is MNHEY and CDR2 is SMNVEV (reference sequence). CDR3 length: 16 amino acids. Sequencing was performed with immunoSEQ multiplex PCR; in TCRdb, only in-frame clones are kept and a portion is missing. The table has approximately 640,000 clones, roughly 87% seen once. The study, taken as a whole, reports: Incomplete sequencing of sorted subsets was indicated by rarefaction despite large depth. The small donor group covered limited genetic and exposure diversity.

As to this clone: Its antigen is not identified.

The sequenced sample consisted of memory CD8+ T cells from PBMCs. Subset noted: CD45RO+ cells pooled with CCR7-negative TemRA cells. The chain carries TRBV27 and TRBJ2-1; tentatively, D is TRBD1 or TRBD2 (5 bases each). This receptor was taken from a man between 18 and 29 years old in good health. Some clones in this sample may be carry-over from other donors' samples. The CDR3 region is CASSTTVPGFHNEQFF. CDR3 DNA: TGTGCCAGCAGTACGACAGTGCCGGGGTTCCACAATGAGCAGTTCTTC.